The 20 T cell receptor beta chains given below trace back to one sample, sequenced in a study of blood T cell repertoires in COVID-19. Only in-frame clones appear in the TCRdb table, and some are missing; sequencing was by immunoSEQ multiplex PCR. Found here are some 120,000 clones, 70% to 85% of them singletons; the top ten hold 7.5%. Sequencing input: peripheral blood. The receptors were sampled from a man between 65 and 85 years old with active or convalescent COVID-19.

This chain joins TRBV6-5 and TRBJ1-2; 9 nucleotides line up with TRBD1. V dropped 7 bases and J dropped 11; count of bases not matched to a gene: 8. This CDR3 is 12 amino acids long. Germline CDR1 reads MNHEY; CDR2 reads SVGAGI. CDR3 DNA sequence: TGTGCCAGCAACCCGGACAGGGGAAGTTACACCTTC. Amino acid sequence: CASNPDRGSYTF.

This chain connects TRBV10-3 to TRBJ2-2, with 10 bases matching TRBD2. The CDR3 spans 14 residues. Germline V CDR1 and CDR2: ENHRY, SYGVKD. Trimming took 8 bases from V and 6 from J; bases not matched to a gene: 6. Here the CDR3 reads CAISEREGAGELFF. The DNA of the CDR3 is TGTGCCATCTCCGAGCGGGAGGGTGCCGGGGAGCTGTTTTTT.

This clone was picked up a small number of times. Here the CDR3 DNA reads TGTGCCAGTAGTCGGCAGGGCGTCGTGTCACAGCCCCAGCATTTT. Amino acid sequence: CASSRQGVVSQPQHF. The gene calls are TRBV19 and TRBJ1-5, with D perhaps matching TRBD1 (5 bases). With 5 bases removed from V and 7 bases from J, the gap between germline ends came to 18 bases. Germline V gene data show CDR1 as LNHDA and CDR2 as SQIVND (reference sequence). This CDR3 has 15 residues.

The chain links TRBV14 to TRBJ1-1, with D maybe TRBD1 (5 bases). The CDR3 has 13 residues. Germline loops: CDR1 SGHDN, CDR2 FVKESK. Trimming took off 6 bases at V and 1 base at J, with 9 bases between the two ends. The CDR3 here is CASRRDRNTEAFF. CDR3 DNA: TGTGCCAGCAGACGCGACAGGAACACTGAAGCTTTCTTT.

The chain carries TRBV19 and TRBJ2-1; 11 bases map to TRBD2. V dropped 6 bases and J dropped 3; count of bases not matched to a gene: 10. CDR3 length equals 17 residues. The germline V gene has CDR1 LNHDA and CDR2 SQIVND (reference sequence). The CDR3 region is CASSRLTSGNFYNEQFF. Written as DNA, the CDR3 is TGTGCCAGTAGCCGCCTGACTAGCGGGAATTTCTACAATGAGCAGTTCTTC.

The chain uses TRBV19 and TRBJ1-5; 7 nucleotides line up with TRBD1. Germline V gene lookup returns CDR1 LNHDA and CDR2 SQIVND (reference sequence). The junction had 9 bases not matched to a gene; V was cut back by 10 bases and J by 0 bases. The CDR3 spans 15 residues. The CDR3: CATIDRVGSNQPQHF. DNA for the CDR3: TGTGCCACCATAGACAGGGTAGGTAGCAATCAGCCCCAGCATTTT.

This chain links TRBV6-5 with TRBJ2-5, with D perhaps TRBD1 (6 bases). This CDR3 comprises 13 residues. Germline CDR1 is MNHEY and CDR2 is SVGAGI. The V end lost 6 bases, the J end lost 5 bases, and 13 bases lay between the germline ends. The CDR3 sequence is CASRTGTPETQYF. The CDR3 nucleotides are TGTGCCAGCAGAACCGGGACACCCGAGACCCAGTACTTC.

The chain is built from TRBV5-6 and TRBJ1-1; 9 nucleotides align to TRBD1. The germline V gene has CDR1 SGHDT and CDR2 YYEEEE. CDR3 length: 16 amino acids. The J segment lost 11 bases and the V segment lost 2 bases, leaving 16 bases of the junction unmatched. The CDR3 is CASSFFDRDRVLVAFF. The CDR3 bases are TGTGCCAGCAGCTTTTTCGACCGGGACAGGGTTCTAGTGGCTTTCTTT.

This clone was recorded only once. This chain joins TRBV4-3 and TRBJ2-3; D may be TRBD2 (7 bases). Germline V gene lookup returns CDR1 LGHNA and CDR2 YSLEER. The CDR3 runs to 16 residues. V dropped 0 bases and J dropped 2 bases, with 12 bases sitting between them. The CDR3 is CASSQEWGGATDTQYF. DNA of the CDR3: TGCGCCAGCAGCCAAGAATGGGGGGGGGCCACAGATACGCAGTATTTT.

The chain joins TRBV7-2 to TRBJ1-2; a possible D gene is TRBD1 (5 bases). The CDR3 covers 13 residues. V was trimmed by 7 bases and J by 4 bases, leaving 13 bases between them. Germline-derived CDR1 and CDR2 are SGHTA and FQGNSA. CDR3 sequence reads: CASNQGLIYGYTF. The CDR3 region has the DNA TGTGCCAGCAACCAGGGACTGATCTATGGCTACACCTTC.

The CDR3 loop is CASSQEDRGRNTEAFF. The CDR3 DNA sequence: TGTGCCAGCAGCCAAGAGGACAGGGGACGGAACACTGAAGCTTTCTTT. The chain uses TRBV3-1 (or the pseudogene TRBV3-2) and TRBJ1-1, with 9 bases fitting TRBD1. The germline CDR1 and CDR2 sequences are LGHDT and YNNKEL (reference sequence). Unmatched junction bases numbered 3, after V lost 0 bases and J lost 1 base. The CDR3 extends over 16 amino acids.

The chain carries TRBV2 and TRBJ1-5; TRBD1 is a possible D gene (5 bases). Germline lookup yields CDR1 SNHLY and CDR2 FYNNEI. Trimming shortened V by 4 bases and J by 3 bases, and 16 bases separated the two germline ends. This CDR3 spans 16 amino acids. The CDR3 sequence: CASSVMSGVTNQPQHF. DNA of the CDR3: TGTGCCAGCAGTGTGATGTCGGGGGTCACCAATCAGCCCCAGCATTTT.

The genes are TRBV11-2 and TRBJ2-5; a possible D gene is TRBD1 (5 bases). V lost 2 bases, J lost 5 bases, and 15 bases lay in between. Germline V gene data show CDR1 as SGHAT and CDR2 as FQNNGV. CDR3 length equals 15 residues. The CDR3: CASSLIPGRDETQYF. The CDR3 DNA reads as TGTGCCAGCAGCTTAATTCCTGGCAGGGATGAGACCCAGTACTTC.

The chain links TRBV5-5 to TRBJ1-1; TRBD1 agrees at 8 bases. There are 15 residues in the CDR3. CDR1 and CDR2 (germline): SGHKS, YYEKEE (reference sequence). Unmatched junction bases numbered 5, after V lost 2 bases and J lost 2 bases. The DNA of the CDR3 is TGTGCCAGCAGCTTTTTGGGACAGGCTAACACTGAAGCTTTCTTT. It codes for CASSFLGQANTEAFF.

The chain uses TRBV11-3 and TRBJ1-2; 10 positions agree with TRBD1. Germline assignment: CDR1 SGHNT and CDR2 YENEEA. V was pared by 1 base and J by 2 bases, with 10 bases of the junction left unmatched. This CDR3 comprises 18 residues. CDR3 nucleotide sequence: TGTGCCAGCAGCTTAGGTTCCGGGACAGGGGAGGTCAACTATGGCTACACCTTC. Translation: CASSLGSGTGEVNYGYTF.

V usage is TRBV28 and J usage is TRBJ2-6; 11 bases are a match to TRBD1. Germline values: CDR1 MDHEN, CDR2 SYDVKM. J lost 1 base, V lost 4 bases, and 6 bases had no gene match. This CDR3 region has 18 residues. Here the CDR3 reads CASSWGQGVKSGANVLTF. The CDR3 DNA is TGTGCCAGCAGTTGGGGACAGGGGGTTAAATCTGGGGCCAACGTCCTGACTTTC.

The rearrangement uses TRBV18 and TRBJ1-1; D perhaps matches TRBD1 (5 bases). CDR1 KGHSH and CDR2 LQKENI come from the germline V gene. The CDR3 runs 16 residues. V lost 0 bases and J lost 5, with 16 bases in between. The CDR3 reads CASSPPIAGYGTEAFF. The DNA for the CDR3 is TGTGCCAGCTCACCACCGATCGCAGGGTATGGGACTGAAGCTTTCTTT.

This chain uses TRBV7-2 with TRBJ2-4; D remains ambiguous. The V end lost 4 bases, the J end lost 13 bases, and 11 bases lay between the germline ends. CDR1 is SGHTA, CDR2 FQGNSA, per germline. The CDR3 is made up of 11 amino acids. CDR3 amino acids: CASSSLERQYF. CDR3 in DNA: TGTGCCAGCAGCTCCCTGGAGCGCCAGTACTTC.

This clone was counted only a few times. CDR3 DNA sequence: TGCGCCAGCAGCTTTCCGGGACAGGGTCGTGGCTACACCTTC. Translating it yields CASSFPGQGRGYTF. V and J are TRBV5-1 and TRBJ1-2, with 9 bases lining up with TRBD1. The CDR3 runs to 14 residues. Trimming took 2 bases from V and 7 from J; bases not matched to a gene: 6. Germline-derived CDR1 and CDR2 are SGHRS and YFSETQ.

The rearrangement joins TRBV7-8 to TRBJ2-7, with D possibly matching TRBD2 (6 bases). This CDR3 spans 13 amino acids. V lost 4 bases and J 3 bases, leaving 10 bases between the germline ends. Germline V gene data show CDR1 as SGHVS and CDR2 as FQNEAQ. The CDR3, as DNA: TGTGCCAGCAGCTCGACTAGGAACTACGAGCAGTACTTC. Protein product: CASSSTRNYEQYF.